These 8 T cell receptor beta chains were all obtained from the same sample, sequenced in a study of T cell responses to AZD1222 COVID-19 vaccine. The repertoire was sequenced with immunoSEQ multiplex PCR; TCRdb's copy has only in-frame clones and lacks some. The data contain about 110,000 clones, roughly nine tenths of them singletons. The sequenced sample was peripheral blood, obtained on day 0 of AZD1222 vaccination. These receptors all stem from an adult in good health.

The V and J genes are TRBV5-1 and TRBJ2-2; D unresolved. V was clipped by 3 bases and J by 4 bases, with 7 bases between them. This CDR3 comprises 13 residues. Germline V CDR1 and CDR2: SGHRS, YFSETQ. The CDR3 DNA sequence: TGCGCCAGCAGCTCCGGTCTCACCGGGGAGCTGTTTTTT. Residues: CASSSGLTGELFF. The variable domain in full, completed from reference TRBV5-1 and TRBJ2-2, reads KAGVTQTPRYLIKTRGQQVTLSCSPISGHRSVSWYQQTPGQGLQFLFEYFSETQRNKGNFPGRFSGRQFSNSRSEMNVSTLELGDSALYLCASSSGLTGELFFGEGSRLTVL.

V usage is TRBV19 and J usage is TRBJ1-5; D perhaps matches TRBD1 (6 bases). Germline V CDR1 and CDR2: LNHDA, SQIVND (reference sequence). The CDR3 spans 16 residues. Trimming took 3 bases from V and 2 from J, leaving 14 bases between them. The CDR3 nucleotides read TGTGCCAGTAGTATCGCAGGGGCCCGCGGCAATCAGCCCCAGCATTTT. It yields the protein CASSIAGARGNQPQHF. The complete variable domain, with remaining parts taken from reference TRBV19 and TRBJ1-5, reads DGGITQSPKYLFRKEGQNVTLSCEQNLNHDAMYWYRQDPGQGLRLIYYSQIVNDFQKGDIAEGYSVSREKKESFPLTVTSAQKNPTAFYLCASSIAGARGNQPQHFGDGTRLSIL.

The genes are TRBV5-1 and TRBJ2-1, with TRBD1 as a possible D gene (6 bases). Trimming took off 5 bases at V and 8 bases at J, with 11 bases between the two ends. Germline V gene lookup returns CDR1 SGHRS and CDR2 YFSETQ. This CDR3 has 12 amino acids. The CDR3: CASRAEGDEQFF. As DNA, the CDR3 is TGCGCCAGCAGAGCAGAGGGGGATGAGCAGTTCTTC.

The chain links TRBV19 to TRBJ1-1; TRBD1 might be the D (5 bases). Germline V CDR1 and CDR2: LNHDA, SQIVND (reference sequence). The V end was cut by 6 bases, the J end by 4 bases, with 12 bases between. The CDR3 is 13 amino acids. The CDR3 protein is CASREGPVTEAFF. In nucleotides, the CDR3 is TGTGCCAGTAGGGAGGGACCGGTCACTGAAGCTTTCTTT.

The rearrangement uses TRBV6-5 and TRBJ1-2, with 7 bases aligning to TRBD1. Germline CDR1 is MNHEY and CDR2 is SVGAGI. This CDR3 region has 15 residues. The V and J ends lost 5 bases and 3 bases, in that order; junction bases with no gene match: 9. CDR3 coding DNA: TGTGCCAGCAGTACCGACAGGGCCGGCGACTATGGCTACACCTTC. Translated: CASSTDRAGDYGYTF.

The chain combines TRBV3-1 (or the pseudogene TRBV3-2) with TRBJ2-3; D possibly corresponds to TRBD1 (6 bases). Trimming shortened V by 1 base and J by 1 base, and 6 bases separated the two germline ends. The CDR3 loop spans 14 amino acids. Germline-derived CDR1 and CDR2 are LGHDT and YNNKEL (reference sequence). The CDR3 spells CASSQAGGTDTQYF. The DNA for the CDR3 is TGTGCCAGCAGCCAAGCAGGGGGCACAGATACGCAGTATTTT.

V and J are TRBV5-5 and TRBJ2-1; unclear D gene. V lost 8 bases and J 4 bases, leaving 10 bases between the germline ends. The CDR3 extends over 12 amino acids. CDR1 is SGHKS, CDR2 YYEKEE, per germline (reference sequence). CDR3 in DNA: TGTGCCAGGGAAATAATTTACAATGAGCAGTTCTTC. Translated, it gives CAREIIYNEQFF.

This rearrangement joins TRBV7-9 to TRBJ2-2; D uncertain. Germline V gene sequence: CDR1 SEHNR, CDR2 FQNEAQ (reference sequence). Trimming took 0 bases from V and 7 from J, leaving 0 bases between them. This CDR3 contains 11 residues. The CDR3, as DNA: TGTGCCAGCAGCTTAGCCGGGGAGCTGTTTTTT. It encodes CASSLAGELFF.